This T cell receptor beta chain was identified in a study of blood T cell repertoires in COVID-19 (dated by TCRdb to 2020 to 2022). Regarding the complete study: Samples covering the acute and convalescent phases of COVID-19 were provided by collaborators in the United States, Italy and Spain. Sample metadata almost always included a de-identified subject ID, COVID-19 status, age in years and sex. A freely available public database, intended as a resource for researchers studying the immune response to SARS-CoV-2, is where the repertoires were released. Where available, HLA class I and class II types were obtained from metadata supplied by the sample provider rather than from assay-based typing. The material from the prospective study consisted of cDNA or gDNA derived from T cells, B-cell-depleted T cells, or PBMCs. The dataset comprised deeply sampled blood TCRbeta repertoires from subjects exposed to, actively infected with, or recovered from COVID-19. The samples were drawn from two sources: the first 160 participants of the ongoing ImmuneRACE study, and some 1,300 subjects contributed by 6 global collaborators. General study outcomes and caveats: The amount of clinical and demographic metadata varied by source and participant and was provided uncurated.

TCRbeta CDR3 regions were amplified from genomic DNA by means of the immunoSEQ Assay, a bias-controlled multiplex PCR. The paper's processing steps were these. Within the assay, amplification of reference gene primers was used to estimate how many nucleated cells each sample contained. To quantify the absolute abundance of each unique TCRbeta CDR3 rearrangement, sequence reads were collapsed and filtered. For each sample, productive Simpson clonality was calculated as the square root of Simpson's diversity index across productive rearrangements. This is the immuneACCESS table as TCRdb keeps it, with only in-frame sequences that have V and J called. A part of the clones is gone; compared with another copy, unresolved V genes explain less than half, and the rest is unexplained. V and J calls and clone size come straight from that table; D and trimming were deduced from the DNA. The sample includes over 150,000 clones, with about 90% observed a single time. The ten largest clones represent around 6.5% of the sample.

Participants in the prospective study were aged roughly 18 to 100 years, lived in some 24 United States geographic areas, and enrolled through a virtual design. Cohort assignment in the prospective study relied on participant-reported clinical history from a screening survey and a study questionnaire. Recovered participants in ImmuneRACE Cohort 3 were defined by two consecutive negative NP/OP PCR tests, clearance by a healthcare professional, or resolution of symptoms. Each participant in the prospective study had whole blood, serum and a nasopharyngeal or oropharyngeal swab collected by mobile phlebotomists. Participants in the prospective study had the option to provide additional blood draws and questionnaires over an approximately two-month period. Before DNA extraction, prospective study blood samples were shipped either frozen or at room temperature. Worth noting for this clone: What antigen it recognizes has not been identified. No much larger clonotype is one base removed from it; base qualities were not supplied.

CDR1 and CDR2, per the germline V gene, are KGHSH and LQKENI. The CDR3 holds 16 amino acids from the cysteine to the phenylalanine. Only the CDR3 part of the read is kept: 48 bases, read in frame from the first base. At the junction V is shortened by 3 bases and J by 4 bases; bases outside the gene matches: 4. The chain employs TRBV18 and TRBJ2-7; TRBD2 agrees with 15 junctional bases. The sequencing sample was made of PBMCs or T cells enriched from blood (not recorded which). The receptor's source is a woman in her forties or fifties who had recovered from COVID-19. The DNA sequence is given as TGTGCCAGCTCACCGGTGGGACTAGCGGGAGGATACGAGCAGTACTTC. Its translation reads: CASSPVGLAGGYEQYF.